Listed below are T cell receptor beta chains from one sample, sequenced in a study of immune reconstitution after stem cell transplant in scleroderma. TCRdb used MiXCR to reprocess the RT-PCR reads, holding one entry per CDR3 protein. The sample has around 2,300 distinct CDR3 sequences, less than 14% seen once; the top ten hold around a quarter. This material was acquired before or after autologous hematopoietic stem cell transplantation (not recorded which). Receptors originate from a female donor with systemic sclerosis. The CDR3 runs from the conserved cysteine through the conserved F or W. Fields, in order: D gene, V gene, clone size, J gene, CDR3 DNA, CDR3 protein. The D gene is left open where the match is weak. Where a row states a size, it is once, few, many or the class of an expanded clone; other rows omit it.

d_call: -
v_call: TRBV2
clone_size: medium-sized
j_call: TRBJ2-1
cdr3_nt: TGTGCCAGCAGTGAGGTCGGCGTTGAGCAGTTCTTC
cdr3_aa: CASSEVGVEQFF

d_call: TRBD1
v_call: TRBV29-1
clone_size: medium-sized
j_call: TRBJ2-7
cdr3_nt: TGCAGCGTTGCCGACAGGGGAAAGGGGGACGAGCAGTACTTC
cdr3_aa: CSVADRGKGDEQYF

d_call: -
v_call: TRBV12-3/TRBV12-4
clone_size: medium-sized
j_call: TRBJ1-4
cdr3_nt: TGTGCCAGCAGTTTAGGTGAAAGGCTGTTTTTT
cdr3_aa: CASSLGERLFF

d_call: TRBD1
v_call: TRBV27
clone_size: few
j_call: TRBJ2-1
cdr3_nt: TGTGCCACCCGGACAGGGGCTAGCAATGAGCAGTTCTTC
cdr3_aa: CATRTGASNEQFF

d_call: -
v_call: TRBV9
clone_size: -
j_call: TRBJ1-2
cdr3_nt: TGTGCCAGCAGCGATGGACAGCACTATGGCTACACCTTC
cdr3_aa: CASSDGQHYGYTF

d_call: TRBD1
v_call: TRBV7-2
clone_size: -
j_call: TRBJ2-5
cdr3_nt: TGTGCCAGCAGCCCCGGGACAGGGTTAGGATATCTTACGGAGACCCAGTACTTC
cdr3_aa: CASSPGTGLGYLTETQYF

d_call: -
v_call: TRBV10-3
clone_size: few
j_call: TRBJ1-2
cdr3_nt: TGTGCCATCAGTGACACCGGCGGCTACACCTTC
cdr3_aa: CAISDTGGYTF

d_call: TRBD1
v_call: TRBV7-9
clone_size: large
j_call: TRBJ2-2
cdr3_nt: TGTGCCAGCAGCCCTAGGACAGGGGGCCACACCGGGGAGCTGTTTTTT
cdr3_aa: CASSPRTGGHTGELFF

d_call: -
v_call: TRBV20-1
clone_size: -
j_call: TRBJ2-2
cdr3_nt: TGCAGTGCTAGAGATCTTTATACGGACAGCAACGCCGGGGAGCTGTTTTTT
cdr3_aa: CSARDLYTDSNAGELFF

d_call: TRBD1
v_call: TRBV6-1
clone_size: large
j_call: TRBJ2-2
cdr3_nt: TGTGCCAGCAGCGGGACAGGGGTTTTCGGGGAGCTGTTTTTT
cdr3_aa: CASSGTGVFGELFF

d_call: TRBD1
v_call: TRBV5-1
clone_size: few
j_call: TRBJ1-6
cdr3_nt: TGCGCCAGCAGCTTGGGACAGGGGGCGCGTAATTCACCCCTCCACTTT
cdr3_aa: CASSLGQGARNSPLHF

d_call: -
v_call: TRBV29-1
clone_size: few
j_call: TRBJ1-2
cdr3_nt: TGCAGCGTTGCTCCCAGGAGTAACTATGGCTACACCTTC
cdr3_aa: CSVAPRSNYGYTF

d_call: -
v_call: TRBV20-1
clone_size: few
j_call: TRBJ1-5
cdr3_nt: TGCAGTGCTAGTTTGGGGGGCTTCGTGGACAATCAGCCCCAGCATTTT
cdr3_aa: CSASLGGFVDNQPQHF

d_call: -
v_call: TRBV5-1
clone_size: few
j_call: TRBJ1-3
cdr3_nt: TGCGCCAGCAGCTTGGACGTCGGGGGATTCGGAAACACCATATATTTT
cdr3_aa: CASSLDVGGFGNTIYF

d_call: -
v_call: TRBV12-3/TRBV12-4
clone_size: few
j_call: TRBJ1-5
cdr3_nt: TGTGCCAGCAGTCCTCTGGACAGCAGCAATCAGCCCCAGCATTTT
cdr3_aa: CASSPLDSSNQPQHF

d_call: -
v_call: TRBV5-1
clone_size: few
j_call: TRBJ1-1
cdr3_nt: TGCGCCAGCAGCTCAGGGTACCGGACTGAAGCTTTCTTT
cdr3_aa: CASSSGYRTEAFF